The present T cell receptor beta chain was sequenced within a study of beta chain features in type 1 diabetes. Study information: Age, gender and cell yields were alike across patients and healthy donors.

Every bit of the isolated RNA underwent reverse transcription, so sequencing read expressed TCRB transcripts. Method: immunoSEQ multiplex PCR; TCRdb's copy keeps in-frame clones and lacks some. Of 900,000 or so clones listed, roughly 16% are singletons. Specimen: naive CD4+ T cells from blood. The clonotype originates from a woman in her late teens or twenties in good health.

The CDR3 sequence is CAISATSRENTGELFF. CDR3 coding DNA: TGTGCCATCAGTGCGACTAGTCGGGAGAACACCGGGGAGCTGTTTTTT. The chain employs TRBV10-3 and TRBJ2-2; tentative D call: TRBD2 (6 bases). Trimming removed 4 bases from V and 1 base from J, with 13 bases in between. The CDR3 extends over 16 amino acids. Germline CDR1 reads ENHRY; CDR2 reads SYGVKD.